This TCR beta chain appears in the sequencing data of a study of T cells in Graves' hyperthyroidism and ophthalmopathy. Authors of the study amplified TCR beta CDR3 regions from RNA transcripts. RT-PCR in the first round (using the HTBI primer set) targeted the TCR CDR3. TCRdb used MiXCR to reprocess the multiplex PCR reads, holding one entry per CDR3 protein. This sample has hundreds of thousands of distinct CDR3 sequences, with roughly 17% found just once. A patient was excluded if there was uncontrolled infection, other autoimmune disease, pregnancy or lactation. This clonotype was seen many times. Its matching antigen is unknown. Regarding the study as a whole: Blood also contained most expanded thyroid clonotypes above 0.001. Ophthalmopathy was model-predicted a median about 6.9 months pre-onset.

V was pared by 5 bases and J by 0 bases, with 17 bases between. The CDR3 totals 18 residues. Germline values: CDR1 MDHEN, CDR2 SYDVKM. The sequence was obtained from a woman in her twenties or thirties with Graves' hyperthyroidism. This chain joins TRBV28 and TRBJ1-6, with D possibly matching TRBD1 (5 bases). The sample comprised blood. The CDR3 protein is CASSPSRQSSSYNSPLHF. DNA of the CDR3: TGTGCCAGCAGTCCTTCAAGACAGTCTAGCTCCTATAATTCACCCCTCCACTTT. Using reference TRBV28 and TRBJ1-6 for the parts outside the CDR3, the full variable domain is DVKVTQSSRYLVKRTGEKVFLECVQDMDHENMFWYRQDPGLGLRLIYFSYDVKMKEKGDIPEGYSVSREKKERFSLILESASTNQTSMYLCASSPSRQSSSYNSPLHFGNGTRLTVT.